This T cell receptor (beta chain) was retrieved from a study of regulatory T cells in long-lasting Graves disease. Combining iRepertoire HTBI primers with Arm-PCR of CDR3 regions, the authors built TCR beta libraries. Authors' methods: Throughout the samples, researchers identified 50 to 75 TRBV and roughly 13 TRBJ segments. TCRdb redid the calling of the multiplex PCR reads with MiXCR, one entry per CDR3 protein. In this record, the V and J calls reflect TCRdb's handling and not the investigators' own analysis. The sample has 250,000 to 300,000 distinct CDR3 sequences, roughly a fifth seen once. This CDR3 comprises 18 residues. V trimming: 2 bases; J trimming: 3 bases; junction bases outside the gene matches: 15. The germline gives CDR1 DFQATT, CDR2 SNEGSKA (reference sequence). Time point of the sample: persistent/refractory GD, antithyroid drugs over 5 years with positive TRAb. TCR sequences were obtained from RNA taken from PBMCs.

This clonotype was picked up many times. The chain couples TRBV20-1 to TRBJ2-7; 11 bases are a match to TRBD2. This clonotype was obtained from a female donor with Graves disease. Source: peripheral blood mononuclear cells (PBMCs), taken when the disease was refractory, from a patient treated with antithyroid drugs. The CDR3 reads CSARRGARLAGTFYEQYF. DNA of the CDR3: TGCAGTGCTAGACGGGGGGCCCGACTAGCGGGAACATTCTACGAGCAGTACTTC.